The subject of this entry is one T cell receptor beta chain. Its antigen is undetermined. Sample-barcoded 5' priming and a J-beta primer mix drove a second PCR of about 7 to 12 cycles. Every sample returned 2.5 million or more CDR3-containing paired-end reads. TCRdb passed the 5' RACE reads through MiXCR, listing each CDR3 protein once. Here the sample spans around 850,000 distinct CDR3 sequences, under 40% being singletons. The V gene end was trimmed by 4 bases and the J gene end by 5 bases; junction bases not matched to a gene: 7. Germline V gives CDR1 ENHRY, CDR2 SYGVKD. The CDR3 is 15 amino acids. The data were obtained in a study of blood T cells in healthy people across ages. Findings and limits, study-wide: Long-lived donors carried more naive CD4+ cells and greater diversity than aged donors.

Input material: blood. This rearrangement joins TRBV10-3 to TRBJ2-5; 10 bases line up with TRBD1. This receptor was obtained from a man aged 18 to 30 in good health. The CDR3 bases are TGTGCCATCAGTGGACGAGACAGGGGGCTTGAGACCCAGTACTTC. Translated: CAISGRDRGLETQYF.